This T cell receptor (beta chain) was profiled in a study of response to subunit inactivated influenza vaccine. Each CDR3 protein gets one entry after TCRdb re-called the RT-PCR reads with MiXCR. The data contain a few hundred thousand distinct CDR3 sequences, roughly a fifth of them singletons. Whole-study results and caveats: That few new T cells are recruited by each seasonal influenza vaccination was the authors' suggestion.

This clonotype occurred a few times. Its antigen is unknown. The CDR3 spans 16 residues. V shed 4 bases, J shed 5 bases, and the junction held 8 bases outside the gene matches. Germline assignment: CDR1 SGHRS and CDR2 YFSETQ. This clonotype originated in a man between 45 and 75 years old who received an inactivated influenza vaccine. The chain is built from TRBV5-1 and TRBJ2-7; 14 bases align to TRBD2. This material consisted of PBMCs from blood, taken 21 months after vaccination. The CDR3 spells CASSPGTSGSRDEQYF. DNA for the CDR3: TGCGCCAGCAGCCCCGGGACTAGCGGGAGTAGGGACGAGCAGTACTTC.